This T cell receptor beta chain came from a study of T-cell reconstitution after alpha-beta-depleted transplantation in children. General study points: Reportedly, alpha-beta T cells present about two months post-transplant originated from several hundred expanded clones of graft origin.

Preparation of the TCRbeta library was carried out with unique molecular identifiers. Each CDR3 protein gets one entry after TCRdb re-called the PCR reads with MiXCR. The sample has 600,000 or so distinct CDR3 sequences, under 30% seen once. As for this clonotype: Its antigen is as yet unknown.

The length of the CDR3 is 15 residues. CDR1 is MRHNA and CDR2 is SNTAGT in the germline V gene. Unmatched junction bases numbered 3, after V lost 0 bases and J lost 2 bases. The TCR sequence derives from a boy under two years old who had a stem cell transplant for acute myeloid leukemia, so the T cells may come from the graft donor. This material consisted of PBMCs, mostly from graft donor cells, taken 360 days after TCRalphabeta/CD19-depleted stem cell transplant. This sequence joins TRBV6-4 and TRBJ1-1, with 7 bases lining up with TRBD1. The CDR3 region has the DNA TGTGCCAGCAGTGACTCCGGAGGGGGCAACACTGAAGCTTTCTTT. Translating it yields CASSDSGGGNTEAFF.